This T cell receptor (beta chain) is from a study of Ad26.COV2.S vaccination and SARS-CoV-2 variants. As to treatment: roughly 18 received Ad26.COV2.S at low or high dose, single or two shots; about 5 received placebo; per-sample allocation not given. Samples analyzed were those drawn on day 63 after the first vaccine or placebo injection. As its vector, the vaccine had Ad26, which expressed Wuhan-strain SARS-CoV-2 spike. CDR3 length: 19 residues. CDR1 is LNHNV, CDR2 YYDKDF, per germline (reference sequence). After removal of 4 bases from V and 2 bases from J, the junction contained 12 bases not matched to a gene. Points from the study as a whole: The TCR-based breadth and depth measures might underestimate overall T cell responses.

The assay was immunoSEQ multiplex PCR, and TCRdb's table has in-frame clones only and misses some. The sample holds under 500,000 clones, 80% to 95% seen once. This clone was seen a single time. Its antigen remains unknown. The clonotype originates from a person between 18 and 65 years old who received the Ad26.COV2.S COVID-19 vaccine or a placebo. Sequences were derived from peripheral blood, sampled in a trial of Ad26.COV2.S vaccine versus placebo. The gene calls are TRBV15 and TRBJ2-4, with 12 bases identical to TRBD2. CDR3 DNA: TGTGCCACCAGCAAGGGAGCTAGCGGGGGGGCCGTTTCCAAAAACATTCAGTACTTC. The encoded protein is CATSKGASGGAVSKNIQYF. The variable domain in full, completed from reference TRBV15 and TRBJ2-4, reads DAMVIQNPRYQVTQFGKPVTLSCSQTLNHNVMYWYQQKSSQAPKLLFHYYDKDFNNEADTPDNFQSRRPNTSFCFLDIRSPGLGDTAMYLCATSKGASGGAVSKNIQYFGAGTRLSVL.